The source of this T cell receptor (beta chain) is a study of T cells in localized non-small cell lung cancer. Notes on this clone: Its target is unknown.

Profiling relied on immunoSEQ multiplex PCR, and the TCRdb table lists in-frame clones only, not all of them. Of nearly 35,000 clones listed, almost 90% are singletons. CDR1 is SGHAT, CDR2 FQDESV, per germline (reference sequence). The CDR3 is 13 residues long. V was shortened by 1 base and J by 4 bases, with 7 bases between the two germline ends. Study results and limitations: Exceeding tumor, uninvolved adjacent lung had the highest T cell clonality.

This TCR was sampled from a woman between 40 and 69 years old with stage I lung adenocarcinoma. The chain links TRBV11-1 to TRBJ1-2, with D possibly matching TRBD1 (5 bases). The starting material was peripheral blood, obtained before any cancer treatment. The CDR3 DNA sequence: TGTGCCAGCAGCTTAGGAGGGGTCTATGGCTACACCTTC. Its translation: CASSLGGVYGYTF.